These 9 T cell receptor beta chains share one sample of origin, sequenced in a study of cytomegalovirus exposure and HLA in healthy donors. Profiling relied on immunoSEQ multiplex PCR, and the TCRdb table lists in-frame clones only, not all of them. The data contain about 220,000 clones, just under 90% of them singletons. Material: PBMCs. The origin of the receptors is a man aged 18 to 29 in good health and CMV-seronegative.

This clone was seen once. This chain joins TRBV20-1 and TRBJ1-3; possible D gene TRBD1, 6 bases. The CDR3 sequence is 11 residues long. In germline, CDR1 is DFQATT, CDR2 SNEGSKA (reference sequence). The CDR3, as DNA: TGCGGGGGCCTCTCTGGAAACACCATATATTTT. Its protein is CGGLSGNTIYF.

The chain links TRBV10-3 to TRBJ2-7; TRBD2 aligns across 9 bases. The CDR3 is 14 residues long. Germline V CDR1 and CDR2: ENHRY, SYGVKD. Trimming took 10 bases from V and 0 from J; bases not matched to a gene: 7. Written as DNA, the CDR3 is TGTGCCACCGCGCGAGCGGGAGGCTCCTACGAGCAGTACTTC. Translation gives CATARAGGSYEQYF.

This sequence joins TRBV25-1 and TRBJ1-3; tentatively, D is TRBD1 (6 bases). This CDR3 comprises 14 residues. Trimming removed 6 bases at V and 0 bases at J, with 9 bases between. CDR1 and CDR2 from the germline V gene are MGHDK and SYGVNS. CDR3 residues: CASSGQSSGNTIYF. In DNA, the CDR3 is TGTGCCAGCAGCGGACAGTCCTCTGGAAACACCATATATTTT.

In the case of this clone: Compared with germline, one end of the junction differs, possibly owing to a read error. The gene calls are TRBV5-1 and TRBJ2-5; 9 bases are a match to TRBD1. This CDR3 comprises 11 residues. Looked up from germline, CDR1 is SGHRS and CDR2 is YFSETQ. Here the CDR3 DNA reads TGCGCCAGCAGTGGACAGGGGTGGGAAAACTTC. This translates into CASSGQGWENF.

The chain carries TRBV5-6 and TRBJ2-7; 14 positions agree with TRBD2. CDR1 is SGHDT, CDR2 YYEEEE, per germline. The V gene end was trimmed by 5 bases and the J gene end by 6 bases; junction bases not matched to a gene: 4. This CDR3 has 14 residues. CDR3 coding DNA: TGTGCCAGCAGTTCCGGGACTAGCGGGAGCGAGCAGTACTTC. It specifies CASSSGTSGSEQYF.

The rearrangement joins TRBV28 to TRBJ2-2; TRBD2 matches 13 bases. With 6 bases clipped from V and 2 bases from J, the junction kept 3 bases outside the gene matches. This CDR3 is built from 16 residues. Germline CDR1 MDHEN, CDR2 SYDVKM. CDR3 sequence: CASRGTSGINTGELFF. Here the CDR3 DNA reads TGTGCCAGCAGGGGGACTAGCGGGATTAACACCGGGGAGCTGTTTTTT.

This chain links TRBV2 with TRBJ2-7, with D possibly TRBD1 on 6 matching bases. The CDR3 extends over 12 amino acids. V shed 10 bases and J shed 4 bases, with 14 bases lying between them. Germline assignment: CDR1 SNHLY and CDR2 FYNNEI. This CDR3 reads CATRGTRYEQYF. CDR3 coding DNA: TGTGCCACGCGAGGGACACGGTACGAGCAGTACTTC.

J is TRBJ2-1 and V is TRBV27; tentatively, D is TRBD2 (6 bases). Germline values: CDR1 MNHEY, CDR2 SMNVEV (reference sequence). V lost 2 bases, J lost 5 bases, and 13 bases lay in between. The CDR3 covers 15 residues. For the CDR3, the DNA is TGTGCCAGCAGTTTAGTGGCGGGGACCCACAATGAGCAGTTCTTC. Amino acid sequence: CASSLVAGTHNEQFF.

The CDR3 spells CASKGAKGKNTEAFF. The DNA for the CDR3 is TGTGCCAGCAAGGGTGCGAAGGGGAAGAACACTGAAGCTTTCTTT. This chain connects TRBV6-1 to TRBJ1-1; D possibly corresponds to TRBD1 (5 bases). V was clipped by 7 bases and J by 1 base, with 16 bases between them. CDR3 length: 15 residues. Germline values: CDR1 MNHNS, CDR2 SASEGT.